Presented here are 24 T cell receptor beta chains from one specimen sequenced in a study of control samples from healthy donors and cancer patients (dated by TCRdb to the early 2020s). Libraries were built with the immunoSEQ multiplex PCR assay. The source is immuneACCESS, and TCRdb retained only in-frame sequences with V and J called. Part of the clones is not carried over; for the studies checked, unresolved V genes explain less than half of this, and the remainder is unexplained. This sample has 85,000 to 120,000 clones in its table, and 92% of those were observed once. The ten largest account for about 2.5% of the sample. The sample was blood. The receptor set was obtained from a woman younger than 30 in good health.

The chain has TRBV6-5 and TRBJ1-5; D possibly corresponds to TRBD1 (5 bases). This CDR3 has 13 residues. The V end lost 8 bases, the J end lost 3 bases, and 11 bases lay between the germline ends. Germline V lookup: CDR1 MNHEY, CDR2 SVGAGI. CDR3 DNA: TGTGCCAGCGCGGAAGGGGTCAATCAGCCCCAGCATTTT. Translation: CASAEGVNQPQHF.

V and J are TRBV19 and TRBJ2-3, with D possibly TRBD1 on 6 matching bases. The V end was cut by 4 bases, the J end by 3 bases, with 8 bases between. CDR1 and CDR2 (germline): LNHDA, SQIVND (reference sequence). This CDR3 region has 13 residues. This CDR3 is CASSRQGTDTQYF. The CDR3 DNA is TGTGCCAGTAGTAGGCAGGGGACAGATACGCAGTATTTT.

The V and J genes are TRBV28 and TRBJ2-6, with D unresolved. This CDR3 has 15 residues. Trimming stripped 6 bases from V and 0 bases from J, with 9 bases between. Germline V gives CDR1 MDHEN, CDR2 SYDVKM. The CDR3 DNA is TGTGCCAGCAGCAAACAGTCCTCTGGGGCCAACGTCCTGACTTTC. Translating it yields CASSKQSSGANVLTF.

The chain carries TRBV9 and TRBJ2-2; a weak D match, TRBD1 (5 bases). Looked up from germline, CDR1 is SGDLS and CDR2 is YYNGEE. The CDR3 spans 14 residues. Trimming removed 5 bases from V and 1 base from J, with 9 bases in between. The CDR3 DNA reads as TGTGCCAGCAGAAGGGGCCAGAACACCGGGGAGCTGTTTTTT. Translating it yields CASRRGQNTGELFF.

This chain joins TRBV30 and TRBJ1-4; D is uncertain. CDR1 is GTSNPN, CDR2 SVGIG, per germline (reference sequence). The CDR3 is 14 amino acids. V shed 1 base and J shed 8 bases, with 14 bases lying between them. CDR3 bases: TGTGCCTGGAGTGGTCACTCTGGAGGGGAAAAACTGTTTTTT. It codes for CAWSGHSGGEKLFF.

The chain carries TRBV6-5 and TRBJ1-1; possibly TRBD1 for D (5 bases). Germline V gives CDR1 MNHEY, CDR2 SVGAGI. The ends were cut back, 3 bases at V and 1 base at J, with 12 bases in the middle. The CDR3 is 15 residues long. The CDR3 is CASSYNQGPNTEAFF. The CDR3 DNA sequence: TGTGCCAGCAGTTATAATCAGGGACCGAACACTGAAGCTTTCTTT.

The chain carries TRBV10-1 and TRBJ1-2; a weak D match, TRBD1 (6 bases). V lost 6 bases, J lost 5 bases, and 13 bases lay in between. The CDR3 has 13 residues. Germline assignment: CDR1 WNHNN and CDR2 SYGVQD (reference sequence). The CDR3 loop is CASRKGGAYGYTF. The CDR3 nucleotides are TGCGCCAGCAGGAAAGGGGGGGCTTATGGCTACACCTTC.

V is TRBV24-1 and J is TRBJ2-7; perhaps D is TRBD1 or TRBD2 (6 bases each). Germline lookup yields CDR1 KGHDR and CDR2 SFDVKD. The V gene lost 3 bases and the J gene lost 0 bases, with 14 bases spanning the gap. The CDR3 runs to 16 residues. The CDR3 sequence: CATSDAGHLSSYEQYF. The CDR3 nucleotides read TGTGCCACCAGTGATGCGGGACATCTGAGCTCCTACGAGCAGTACTTC.

The genes are TRBV3-1 (or the pseudogene TRBV3-2) and TRBJ2-7; D uncertain. CDR1 is LGHDT, CDR2 YNNKEL, per germline (reference sequence). Trimming shortened V by 1 base and J by 2 bases, and 6 bases separated the two germline ends. CDR3 length: 13 residues. The CDR3 region has the DNA TGTGCCAGCAGCCAAGTGGCAACCTACGAGCAGTACTTC. Its protein product is CASSQVATYEQYF.

The CDR3: CASSSIAVHSGPYNEQFF. The CDR3 nucleotides read TGTGCCAGCAGCTCGATAGCGGTCCATAGCGGTCCCTACAATGAGCAGTTCTTC. The chain is built from TRBV11-2 and TRBJ2-1, with a possible D match to TRBD2 (6 bases). The CDR3 is made up of 18 amino acids. Per the germline V gene, CDR1 is SGHAT and CDR2 is FQNNGV. Between the trimmed V and J ends, which lost 4 bases and 2 bases, there was a span of 21 bases.

V gene TRBV6-2 or TRBV6-3 combines with J gene TRBJ1-2; D not resolved. Germline V gene data show CDR1 as MNHEY and CDR2 as SVGEGT. CDR3 length: 13 amino acids. V shed 2 bases and J shed 8 bases, with 12 bases lying between them. The CDR3: CASSYLASGGYTF. CDR3 sequence (DNA): TGTGCCAGCAGTTACCTAGCCTCCGGGGGCTACACCTTC.

This sequence joins TRBV7-4 and TRBJ1-1; D is ambiguous. Germline CDR1 SGHVT, CDR2 SQSDAQ. V was shortened by 11 bases and J by 1 base, with 11 bases between the two germline ends. CDR3 length: 12 amino acids. The CDR3 bases are TGTGCCGGAAGGGAATCGAACACTGAAGCTTTCTTT. The encoded protein is CAGRESNTEAFF.

The V and J genes are TRBV7-8 and TRBJ2-5; TRBD1 is a possible D gene (5 bases). Germline assignment: CDR1 SGHVS and CDR2 FQNEAQ. Trimming removed 2 bases at V and 5 bases at J, with 12 bases between. The CDR3 length is 14 residues. In nucleotides, the CDR3 is TGTGCCAGCAGCTTAAGGAGCAGGGATGAGACCCAGTACTTC. Translating it yields CASSLRSRDETQYF.

The chain combines TRBV10-3 with TRBJ2-1; 12 bases are shared with TRBD2. Germline CDR1 is ENHRY and CDR2 is SYGVKD. The CDR3 sequence is 16 residues long. The junction had 3 bases not matched to a gene; V was cut back by 5 bases and J by 1 base. DNA for the CDR3: TGTGCCATCAGTACGACTAGCGGGAGATCCTACAATGAGCAGTTCTTC. Translating it yields CAISTTSGRSYNEQFF.

This clone was observed a single time. The V gene is TRBV25-1, the J gene TRBJ1-5; D is unresolved. CDR1 and CDR2 from the germline V gene are MGHDK and SYGVNS. This CDR3 has 16 amino acids. Deletions cut 1 base from V and 0 bases from J, with 10 bases between. CDR3 loop: CASSESPGYSNQPQHF. As DNA, the CDR3 is TGTGCCAGCAGTGAATCCCCCGGTTATAGCAATCAGCCCCAGCATTTT.

Only a few counts were recorded for this clone. The chain recombines TRBV2 with TRBJ1-6; D is possibly TRBD1 (5 bases). The CDR3 is made up of 13 amino acids. The V gene lost 11 bases and the J gene lost 4 bases, with 12 bases spanning the gap. Germline CDR1 reads SNHLY; CDR2 reads FYNNEI. CDR3 protein: CARQGLYNSPLHF. The CDR3 coding sequence is TGTGCCCGCCAGGGACTTTATAATTCACCCCTCCACTTT.

J is TRBJ2-2 and V is TRBV2; TRBD1 or TRBD2 may be the D gene (5 bases each). Germline CDR1 and CDR2: SNHLY and FYNNEI. The CDR3 loop spans 13 amino acids. With 9 bases removed from V and 0 bases from J, the gap between germline ends came to 8 bases. The DNA of the CDR3 is TGTGCCAGAGGGACGGCGAACACCGGGGAGCTGTTTTTT. Its translation is CARGTANTGELFF. The full variable domain, with the rest looked up from reference TRBV2 and TRBJ2-2, is EPEVTQTPSHQVTQMGQEVILRCVPISNHLYFYWYRQILGQKVEFLVSFYNNEISEKSEIFDDQFSVERPDGSNFTLKIRSTKLEDSAMYFCARGTANTGELFFGEGSRLTVL.

The rearrangement joins TRBV14 to TRBJ1-5; the D is unclear. Trimming pared 3 bases from V and 7 bases from J, leaving 10 bases between. Germline CDR1 SGHDN, CDR2 FVKESK. The CDR3 spans 13 residues. CDR3 DNA sequence: TGTGCCAGCAGCCAGACCGTGGGGCAGCCCCAGCATTTT. Protein product: CASSQTVGQPQHF.

The V call is TRBV7-9, the J call TRBJ2-7; D might be TRBD1 (5 bases). Deletions cut 2 bases from V and 5 bases from J, with 10 bases between. The CDR3 has 13 amino acids. Germline V gene lookup returns CDR1 SEHNR and CDR2 FQNEAQ (reference sequence). The CDR3 nucleotides read TGTGCCAGCAGCTTAAGGGGTAACCACGAGCAGTACTTC. It specifies CASSLRGNHEQYF.

The chain combines TRBV27 with TRBJ2-3; a possible D gene is TRBD1 (5 bases). Between the trimmed V and J ends, which lost 1 base and 2 bases, there was a span of 10 bases. The CDR3 is 15 amino acids. Germline V gene lookup returns CDR1 MNHEY and CDR2 SMNVEV (reference sequence). CDR3 in amino acids: CASSLWARDTDTQYF. The CDR3 DNA follows: TGTGCCAGCAGTTTATGGGCCAGGGACACAGATACGCAGTATTTT.

This clone was recorded once. This chain links TRBV7-3 with TRBJ2-1, with TRBD2 identical over 10 bases. CDR1 and CDR2 from the germline V gene are SGHTA and FQGTGA. CDR3 length equals 14 residues. V gave up 4 bases and J gave up 5 bases; unmatched junction bases: 2. CDR3 amino acids: CASSSLAGDNEQFF. As DNA, the CDR3 is TGTGCCAGCAGCTCTCTAGCGGGAGACAATGAGCAGTTCTTC.

The chain has TRBV6-5 and TRBJ2-2; D is ambiguous. V was shortened by 4 bases and J by 6 bases, with 6 bases between the two germline ends. Germline CDR1 reads MNHEY; CDR2 reads SVGAGI. The CDR3 is 12 amino acids. The CDR3 loop is CASSLWAGELFF. As DNA, the CDR3 is TGTGCCAGCAGTTTATGGGCCGGGGAGCTGTTTTTT.

The chain joins TRBV23-1 to TRBJ1-1; TRBD1 matches 12 bases. TRBV23-1 is an ORF; its function is uncertain. The V and J ends lost 8 bases and 3 bases, in that order; junction bases with no gene match: 7. The CDR3 loop spans 15 amino acids. The CDR3 loop reads CASGTGGKVDTEAFF. Here the CDR3 DNA reads TGCGCCAGCGGGACAGGGGGCAAAGTAGACACTGAAGCTTTCTTT.

With respect to this clone: The junction and the germline gene differ at one end; a read error may be behind it. This CDR3 reads CASSLEPHKETQYF. The CDR3 DNA reads TGTGCTAGCAGCTTAGAGCCGCACAAAGAGACCCAGTACTTC. The J gene is TRBJ2-5, the V gene TRBV7-7, with D unclear. The CDR3 totals 14 residues. Germline assignment: CDR1 SSHAT and CDR2 FNYEAQ (reference sequence).